Below, one T cell receptor (beta chain) is given with its context. These data are taken from a study of high-grade serous ovarian cancer treatment subgroups. Study at large: Samples averaged 14,192 reads and roughly 7,700 unique TCR beta rearrangements.

Tumor tissue was taken before any definitive surgery or chemotherapy was given. The V segment lost 6 bases and the J segment 4 bases; nucleotides outside the gene matches: 5. Germline V gives CDR1 KGHSH, CDR2 LQKENI. This CDR3 spans 14 amino acids. Assay: immunoSEQ multiplex PCR; the TCRdb copy retains only in-frame clones and omits some. The sample shows about 16,000 clones, 73% of them seen only once. This chain uses TRBV18 with TRBJ1-5, with TRBD1 identical over 8 bases. The clonotype was recovered from a human donor with high-grade serous ovarian cancer. Sequencing was carried out using tumor tissue. CDR3 protein: CASSSQGGNQPQHF. The CDR3 region has the DNA TGTGCCAGCTCCTCACAGGGGGGAAATCAGCCCCAGCATTTT.